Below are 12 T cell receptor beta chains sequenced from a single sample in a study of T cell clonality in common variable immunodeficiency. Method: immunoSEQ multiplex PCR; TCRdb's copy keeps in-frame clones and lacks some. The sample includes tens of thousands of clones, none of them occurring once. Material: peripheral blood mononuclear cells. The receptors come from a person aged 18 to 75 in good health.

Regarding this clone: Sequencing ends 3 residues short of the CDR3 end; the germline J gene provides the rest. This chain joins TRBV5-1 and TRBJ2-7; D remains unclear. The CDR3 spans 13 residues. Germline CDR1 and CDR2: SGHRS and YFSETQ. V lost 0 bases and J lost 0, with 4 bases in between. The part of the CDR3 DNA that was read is TGCGCCAGCAGCTTGGACAACTCCTACGAG. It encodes CASSLDNSYE. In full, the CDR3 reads CASSLDNSYEQYF. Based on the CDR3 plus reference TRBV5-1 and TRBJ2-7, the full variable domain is KAGVTQTPRYLIKTRGQQVTLSCSPISGHRSVSWYQQTPGQGLQFLFEYFSETQRNKGNFPGRFSGRQFSNSRSEMNVSTLELGDSALYLCASSLDNSYEQYFGPGTRLTVT.

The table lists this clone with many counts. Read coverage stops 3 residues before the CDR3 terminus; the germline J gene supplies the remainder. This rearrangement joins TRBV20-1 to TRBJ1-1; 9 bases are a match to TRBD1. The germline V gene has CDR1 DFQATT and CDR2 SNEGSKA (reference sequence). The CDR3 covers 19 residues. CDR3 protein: CSDEGRDRVNPSMNTEAFF. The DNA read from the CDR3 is TGCAGCGACGAGGGCCGGGACAGGGTTAACCCGTCAATGAACACTGAA.

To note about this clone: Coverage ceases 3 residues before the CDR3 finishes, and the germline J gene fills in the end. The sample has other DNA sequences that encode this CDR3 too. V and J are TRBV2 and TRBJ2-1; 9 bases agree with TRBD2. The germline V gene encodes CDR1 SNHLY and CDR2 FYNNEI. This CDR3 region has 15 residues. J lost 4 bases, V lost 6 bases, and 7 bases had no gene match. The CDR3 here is CASRLLAGKYNEQFF. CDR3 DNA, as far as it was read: TGTGCCAGCAGGCTACTAGCGGGCAAGTACAATGAG.

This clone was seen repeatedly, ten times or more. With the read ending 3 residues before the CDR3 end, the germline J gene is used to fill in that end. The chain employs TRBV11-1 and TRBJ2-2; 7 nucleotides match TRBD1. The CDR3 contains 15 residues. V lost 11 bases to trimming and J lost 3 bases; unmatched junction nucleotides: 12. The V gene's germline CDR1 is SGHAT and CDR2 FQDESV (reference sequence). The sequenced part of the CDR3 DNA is TGTGCCTCATGGACCGGGACAGACTACACCGGGGAG. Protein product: CASWTGTDYTGE. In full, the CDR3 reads CASWTGTDYTGELFF.

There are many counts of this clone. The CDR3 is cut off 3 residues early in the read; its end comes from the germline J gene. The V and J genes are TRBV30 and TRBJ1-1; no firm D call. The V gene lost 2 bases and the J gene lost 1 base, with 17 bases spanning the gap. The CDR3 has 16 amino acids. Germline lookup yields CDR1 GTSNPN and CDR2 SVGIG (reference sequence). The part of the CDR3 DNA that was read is TGTGCCTGGAGTCGTATAACTAGGATCCCGAACACTGAA. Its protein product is CAWSRITRIPNTE. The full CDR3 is CAWSRITRIPNTEAFF.

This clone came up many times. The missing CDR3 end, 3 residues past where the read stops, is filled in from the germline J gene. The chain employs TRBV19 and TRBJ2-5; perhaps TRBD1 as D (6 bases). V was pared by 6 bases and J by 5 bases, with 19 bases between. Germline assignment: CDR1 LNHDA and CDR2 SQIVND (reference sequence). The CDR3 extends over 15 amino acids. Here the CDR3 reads CASSPTATQGETQYF. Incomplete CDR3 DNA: TGTGCCAGTAGCCCCACCGCGACCCAGGGGGAGACC. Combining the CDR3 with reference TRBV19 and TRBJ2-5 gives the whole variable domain DGGITQSPKYLFRKEGQNVTLSCEQNLNHDAMYWYRQDPGQGLRLIYYSQIVNDFQKGDIAEGYSVSREKKESFPLTVTSAQKNPTAFYLCASSPTATQGETQYFGPGTRLLVL.

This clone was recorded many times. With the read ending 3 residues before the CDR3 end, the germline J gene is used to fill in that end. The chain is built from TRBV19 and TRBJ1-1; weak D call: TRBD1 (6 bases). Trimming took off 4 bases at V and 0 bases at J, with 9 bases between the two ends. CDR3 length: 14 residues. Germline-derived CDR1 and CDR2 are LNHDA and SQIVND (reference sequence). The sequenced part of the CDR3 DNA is TGTGCCAGTAGTACCGGACAGATGAACACTGAA. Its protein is CASSTGQMNTE. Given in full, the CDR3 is CASSTGQMNTEAFF.

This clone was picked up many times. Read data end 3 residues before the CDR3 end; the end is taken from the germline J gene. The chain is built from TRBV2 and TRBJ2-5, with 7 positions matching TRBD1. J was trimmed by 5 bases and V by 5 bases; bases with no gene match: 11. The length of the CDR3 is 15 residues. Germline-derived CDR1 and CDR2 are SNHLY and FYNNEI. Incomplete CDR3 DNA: TGTGCCAGCAGTACCCCGACAGGGCCGCTCGAGACC. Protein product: CASSTPTGPLET. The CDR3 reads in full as CASSTPTGPLETQYF.

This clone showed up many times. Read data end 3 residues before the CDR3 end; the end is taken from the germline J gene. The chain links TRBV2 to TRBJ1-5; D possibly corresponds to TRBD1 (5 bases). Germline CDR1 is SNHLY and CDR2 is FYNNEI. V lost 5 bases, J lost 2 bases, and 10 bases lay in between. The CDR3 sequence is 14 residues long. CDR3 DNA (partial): TGTGCCAGCAGTCGCAGGGAAGGCAATCAGCCC. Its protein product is CASSRREGNQP. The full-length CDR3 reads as CASSRREGNQPQHF. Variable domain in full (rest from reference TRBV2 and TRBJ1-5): EPEVTQTPSHQVTQMGQEVILRCVPISNHLYFYWYRQILGQKVEFLVSFYNNEISEKSEIFDDQFSVERPDGSNFTLKIRSTKLEDSAMYFCASSRREGNQPQHFGDGTRLSIL.

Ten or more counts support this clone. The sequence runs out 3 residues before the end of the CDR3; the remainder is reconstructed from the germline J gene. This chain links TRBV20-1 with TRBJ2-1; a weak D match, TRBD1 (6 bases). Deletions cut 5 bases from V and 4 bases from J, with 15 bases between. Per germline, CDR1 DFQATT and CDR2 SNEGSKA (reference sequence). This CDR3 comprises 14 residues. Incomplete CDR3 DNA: TGCAGTGCTGAGAAACCTAGGGGGTACAATGAG. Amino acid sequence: CSAEKPRGYNE. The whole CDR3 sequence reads CSAEKPRGYNEQFF.

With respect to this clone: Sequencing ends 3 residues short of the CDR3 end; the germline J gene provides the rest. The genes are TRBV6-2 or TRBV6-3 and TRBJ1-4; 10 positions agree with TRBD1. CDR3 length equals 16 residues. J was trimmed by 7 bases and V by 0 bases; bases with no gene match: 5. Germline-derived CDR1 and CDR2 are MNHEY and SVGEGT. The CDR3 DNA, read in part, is TGTGCCAGCAGTTACTCTGGGACAGGGGATCGTGAAAAA. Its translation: CASSYSGTGDREK. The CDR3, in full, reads CASSYSGTGDREKLFF.

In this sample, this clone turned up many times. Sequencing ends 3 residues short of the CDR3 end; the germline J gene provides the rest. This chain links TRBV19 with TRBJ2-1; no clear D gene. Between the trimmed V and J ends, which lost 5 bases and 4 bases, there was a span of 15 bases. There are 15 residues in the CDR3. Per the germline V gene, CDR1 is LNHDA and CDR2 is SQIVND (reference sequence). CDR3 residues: CASSWSPHQYNEQFF. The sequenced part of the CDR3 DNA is TGTGCCAGTAGTTGGTCGCCCCACCAGTACAATGAG.